The 15 T cell receptor beta chains given below trace back to one sample, sequenced in a study of cytomegalovirus exposure and HLA in healthy donors. Data came from immunoSEQ multiplex PCR; TCRdb stores just in-frame clones and leaves some out. The repertoire has 150,000 or so clones, over 80% of them found once; the top ten carry approximately 2.3%. Specimen: PBMCs. These receptors were taken from a young man in good health and CMV-seropositive.

This chain uses TRBV19 with TRBJ1-2, with D tentatively TRBD1 (5 bases). Trimming shortened V by 5 bases and J by 7 bases, and 11 bases separated the two germline ends. CDR1 and CDR2 (germline): LNHDA, SQIVND (reference sequence). The length of the CDR3 is 12 residues. This CDR3 is CASSLWGSGYTF. CDR3 coding DNA: TGTGCCAGTAGTCTATGGGGCTCTGGCTACACCTTC.

This chain connects TRBV30 to TRBJ1-1; tentative D call: TRBD1 (6 bases). Trimming stripped 3 bases from V and 7 bases from J, with 15 bases between. This CDR3 region has 13 residues. CDR1 is GTSNPN and CDR2 is SVGIG in the germline V gene (reference sequence). In nucleotides, the CDR3 is TGTGCCTGGAGCGTCGCGGGGGGGCGTGAAGCTTTCTTT. Its translation: CAWSVAGGREAFF.

This rearrangement joins TRBV7-9 to TRBJ2-7; tentatively, D is TRBD1 (6 bases). CDR3 size: 14 residues. The V gene lost 1 base and the J gene lost 2 bases, with 9 bases spanning the gap. CDR1 SEHNR and CDR2 FQNEAQ come from the germline V gene (reference sequence). Here the CDR3 DNA reads TGTGCCAGCAGCTTAGGACAGGAGCCCTACGAGCAGTACTTC. Translating it yields CASSLGQEPYEQYF.

The chain links TRBV6-5 to TRBJ2-3; D remains unclear. Germline V gene lookup returns CDR1 MNHEY and CDR2 SVGAGI. CDR3 length: 16 amino acids. Trimming pared 0 bases from V and 2 bases from J, leaving 12 bases between. CDR3 sequence reads: CASSYSLQVYTDTQYF. As DNA, the CDR3 is TGTGCCAGCAGTTACTCCTTGCAGGTTTACACAGATACGCAGTATTTT.

V is TRBV7-8 and J is TRBJ2-1, with 7 bases identical to TRBD2. V shed 5 bases, J shed 3 bases, and the junction held 7 bases outside the gene matches. This CDR3 has 15 amino acids. Germline values: CDR1 SGHVS, CDR2 FQNEAQ. This chain's CDR3 is CASSPAASGYNEQFF. The CDR3 DNA reads TGTGCCAGCAGCCCAGCTGCTAGCGGCTACAATGAGCAGTTCTTC. The full variable domain, rest sourced from reference TRBV7-8 and TRBJ2-1, is GAGVSQSPRYKVAKRGQDVALRCDPISGHVSLFWYQQALGQGPEFLTYFQNEAQLDKSGLPSDRFFAERPEGSVSTLKIQRTQQEDSAVYLCASSPAASGYNEQFFGPGTRLTVL.

This clone was observed at least ten times. This chain links TRBV29-1 with TRBJ1-1; 8 nucleotides align to TRBD1. V lost 7 bases and J lost 4; bases outside the gene matches: 17. This CDR3 has 16 residues. The germline gives CDR1 SQVTM, CDR2 ANQGSEA. As DNA, the CDR3 is TGCAGCGAGTACTCGTTTCCAGGACAGGGCGTCACTGAAGCTTTCTTT. Residues: CSEYSFPGQGVTEAFF.

The V and J genes are TRBV5-4 and TRBJ1-2, with D possibly being TRBD1 (6 bases). The V end was cut by 7 bases, the J end by 0 bases, with 10 bases between. Germline CDR1 reads SGHNT; CDR2 reads YYREEE (reference sequence). The CDR3 is made up of 13 amino acids. For the CDR3, the DNA is TGTGCCAGCCGGCCAGGGGCTAACTATGGCTACACCTTC. This codes for CASRPGANYGYTF.

The rearrangement joins TRBV27 to TRBJ1-5, with a tentative D call TRBD1 (6 bases). The CDR3 contains 16 residues. From germline, CDR1 is MNHEY and CDR2 SMNVEV (reference sequence). The V gene lost 0 bases and the J gene lost 6 bases, with 15 bases spanning the gap. The CDR3 protein is CASSLSSGAVGQPQHF. The CDR3 nucleotides are TGTGCCAGCAGTTTATCATCAGGGGCAGTCGGTCAGCCCCAGCATTTT.

The J gene is TRBJ2-7, the V gene TRBV5-4; D is unresolved. Germline-derived CDR1 and CDR2 are SGHNT and YYREEE (reference sequence). V dropped 1 base and J dropped 5 bases, with 7 bases sitting between them. The CDR3 is made up of 12 amino acids. Written as DNA, the CDR3 is TGTGCCAGCAGCTTGTGGCACCACGAGCAGTACTTC. Translated, it gives CASSLWHHEQYF.

The gene calls are TRBV5-6 and TRBJ1-5, with D unclear. The V end lost 0 bases, the J end lost 9 bases, and 13 bases lay between the germline ends. The CDR3 is made up of 14 amino acids. From germline, CDR1 is SGHDT and CDR2 YYEEEE. CDR3 DNA sequence: TGTGCCAGCAGCTTGGCAGGCACCCCGAGGCCCCAGCATTTT. Amino acids: CASSLAGTPRPQHF.

The chain employs TRBV10-3 and TRBJ1-5, with D maybe TRBD1 (5 bases). Germline CDR1 reads ENHRY; CDR2 reads SYGVKD. The CDR3 covers 19 residues. Trimming removed 6 bases at V and 0 bases at J, with 24 bases between. CDR3 in amino acids: CAISTRAPTESYSNQPQHF. The CDR3 DNA reads TGTGCCATCAGCACCAGGGCCCCAACTGAGTCTTATAGCAATCAGCCCCAGCATTTT.

This chain uses TRBV5-1 with TRBJ2-7, with 7 bases lining up with TRBD1. The germline V gene has CDR1 SGHRS and CDR2 YFSETQ. J lost 6 bases, V lost 4 bases, and 10 bases had no gene match. CDR3 length: 14 amino acids. CDR3 in amino acids: CASSLPGGNSEQYF. The CDR3 DNA reads as TGCGCCAGCAGCCTCCCAGGGGGTAACTCCGAGCAGTACTTC.

The chain links TRBV13 to TRBJ2-7, with TRBD1 matching 7 bases. This CDR3 has 16 amino acids. Trimming removed 5 bases from V and 6 bases from J; junction bases left unmatched: 16. From germline, CDR1 is PRHDT and CDR2 FYEKMQ (reference sequence). This chain's CDR3 is CASSQIETGVPSEQYF. CDR3 sequence (DNA): TGTGCCAGCAGCCAAATAGAAACAGGGGTCCCAAGCGAGCAGTACTTC.

This chain uses TRBV5-1 with TRBJ2-3; a possible D gene is TRBD1 (5 bases). The CDR3 consists of 16 residues. Per the germline V gene, CDR1 is SGHRS and CDR2 is YFSETQ. V lost 1 base and J 1 base, leaving 13 bases between the germline ends. As DNA, the CDR3 is TGCGCCAGCAGCTTGCTCTCGACAGATCGCACAGATACGCAGTATTTT. This translates into CASSLLSTDRTDTQYF.

In DNA form, the CDR3 reads TGCGCCAGCAGCCAGCTCCTCTCCGGGACTAGCGGAAACAATGAGCAGTTCTTC. Translation gives CASSQLLSGTSGNNEQFF. V and J are TRBV4-3 and TRBJ2-1; 11 bases are shared with TRBD2. The CDR3 sequence is 18 residues long. The V gene end was trimmed by 3 bases and the J gene end by 5 bases; junction bases not matched to a gene: 12. Germline CDR1 is LGHNA and CDR2 is YSLEER.